The rows below give T cell receptor beta chains drawn from one sample of a study of cytomegalovirus exposure and HLA in healthy donors. Libraries were prepared by immunoSEQ multiplex PCR; TCRdb keeps only in-frame clonotypes and omits some of them. The sample carries some 100,000 clones, under 80% recorded once. The sequenced sample consisted of PBMCs. Receptors originate from a woman between 50 and 59 years old in good health and CMV-seropositive. Each CDR3 is given with its conserved first and last residue. A D gene is named only where the DNA matches it firmly. Not all rows give a size; the values are once, few, many and, for expanded clones, a class.

J: TRBJ2-1; D: TRBD2; size: few; V: TRBV4-2; CDR3: CASSQNLAGAYNEQFF; DNA: TGTGCCAGCAGCCAAAACCTAGCGGGGGCCTACAATGAGCAGTTCTTC
J: TRBJ1-1; D: TRBD1; size: NA; V: TRBV7-8; CDR3: CASSLGGGTGVFAFF; DNA: TGTGCCAGCAGCTTAGGTGGAGGGACAGGGGTGTTCGCTTTCTTT
J: TRBJ1-6; D: NA; size: NA; V: TRBV7-3; CDR3: CAGSLGASGSPLHF; DNA: TGTGCCGGCAGCTTAGGAGCTTCTGGGTCACCCCTCCACTTT
J: TRBJ2-5; D: TRBD2; size: NA; V: TRBV5-4; CDR3: CASSKGTSGSVETQYF; DNA: TGTGCCAGCAGCAAAGGGACTAGCGGGAGTGTGGAGACCCAGTACTTC
J: TRBJ2-6; D: TRBD1; size: NA; V: TRBV7-8; CDR3: CASSLPSDRAGANVLTF; DNA: TGTGCCAGCAGCTTACCAAGCGACAGGGCTGGGGCCAACGTCCTGACTTTC
J: TRBJ2-7; D: TRBD1; size: NA; V: TRBV7-6; CDR3: CASSLGTGLYEQYF; DNA: TGTGCCAGCAGCTTAGGGACAGGCCTCTACGAGCAGTACTTC
J: TRBJ2-3; D: TRBD2; size: NA; V: TRBV9; CDR3: CASSNGASGSSTDTQYF; DNA: TGTGCCAGCAGCAACGGTGCTAGCGGCTCTAGCACAGATACGCAGTATTTT
J: TRBJ2-1; D: TRBD2; size: NA; V: TRBV6-5; CDR3: CASSQRESYNEQFF; DNA: TGTGCCAGCAGTCAGCGGGAGAGCTACAATGAGCAGTTCTTC
J: TRBJ1-4; D: NA; size: NA; V: TRBV27; CDR3: CASSFGNYEKLFF; DNA: TGTGCCAGCAGTTTCGGGAATTATGAAAAACTGTTTTTT
J: TRBJ1-1; D: NA; size: NA; V: TRBV7-9; CDR3: CASSLVYESGAFF; DNA: TGTGCCAGCAGCTTAGTGTATGAATCGGGGGCTTTCTTT
J: TRBJ2-3; D: TRBD2; size: NA; V: TRBV4-2; CDR3: CASSPLAGGGTDTQYF; DNA: TGTGCCAGCAGCCCCCTAGCGGGAGGGGGTACAGATACGCAGTATTTT
J: TRBJ1-1; D: NA; size: once; V: TRBV15; CDR3: CATRPERGRDTEAFF; DNA: TGTGCCACCAGACCCGAAAGAGGGCGCGACACTGAAGCTTTCTTT
J: TRBJ2-5; D: NA; size: NA; V: TRBV6-5; CDR3: CASRSGDEETQYF; DNA: TGTGCCAGCAGATCAGGGGACGAGGAGACCCAGTACTTC
J: TRBJ2-1; D: TRBD2; size: NA; V: TRBV18; CDR3: CASSPPEGTSGSNEQFF; DNA: TGTGCCAGCTCACCACCGGAGGGGACTAGCGGGTCTAATGAGCAGTTCTTC
J: TRBJ1-1; D: TRBD1; size: NA; V: TRBV5-6; CDR3: CASSLPSPRQGANTEAFF; DNA: TGTGCCAGCAGCTTACCTTCCCCCCGTCAGGGGGCAAACACTGAAGCTTTCTTT
J: TRBJ2-7; D: NA; size: NA; V: TRBV11-2; CDR3: CASSFGRGADEQYF; DNA: TGTGCCAGCAGCTTCGGTCGGGGGGCGGACGAGCAGTACTTC
J: TRBJ2-3; D: TRBD1; size: NA; V: TRBV7-9; CDR3: CASSFPGTGGVSDTQYF; DNA: TGTGCCAGCAGCTTCCCTGGGACAGGGGGCGTTTCAGATACGCAGTATTTT
J: TRBJ2-6; D: TRBD1; size: few; V: TRBV7-8; CDR3: CASSILGRGRSGANVLTF; DNA: TGTGCCAGCAGCATCCTCGGTAGGGGGCGGTCTGGGGCCAACGTCCTGACTTTC
J: TRBJ1-4; D: TRBD1; size: NA; V: TRBV12-5; CDR3: CASGTKTGGEGLRNEKLFF; DNA: TGTGCTAGTGGTACAAAGACAGGGGGCGAAGGACTAAGGAATGAAAAACTGTTTTTT
J: TRBJ2-7; D: NA; size: few; V: TRBV19; CDR3: CASSISGPADKQYF; DNA: TGTGCCAGTAGTATTTCAGGACCCGCGGACAAGCAGTACTTC